Presented here are 15 T cell receptor beta chains from one specimen sequenced in a study of blood T cell repertoires in COVID-19. Assay: immunoSEQ multiplex PCR; the TCRdb copy retains only in-frame clones and omits some. The sample lists about 340,000 clones, 65% to 90% occurring once. Sequenced sample: PBMCs or T cells enriched from blood (not recorded which). The receptor set was obtained from a woman aged 40 to 50 with acute COVID-19.

The chain employs TRBV11-2 and TRBJ2-7; 9 positions match TRBD1. The V gene's germline CDR1 is SGHAT and CDR2 FQNNGV. V dropped 5 bases and J dropped 5; count of bases not matched to a gene: 1. The CDR3 is 12 residues long. The CDR3 DNA sequence: TGTGCCAGCAGCCGGGACAGGGACGAGCAGTACTTC. It codes for CASSRDRDEQYF.

The chain uses TRBV9 and TRBJ2-2, with D possibly matching TRBD1 (5 bases). The CDR3 has 19 amino acids. Trimming took off 0 bases at V and 1 base at J, with 19 bases between the two ends. CDR1 and CDR2 (germline): SGDLS, YYNGEE. CDR3: CASSVGVGNRLRNTGELFF. The DNA of the CDR3 is TGTGCCAGCAGCGTAGGGGTAGGGAACAGGCTAAGGAACACCGGGGAGCTGTTTTTT.

The genes are TRBV28 and TRBJ1-4; D ambiguous. Germline V gene sequence: CDR1 MDHEN, CDR2 SYDVKM. Trimming left V 11 bases short and J 8 bases short, with 18 bases between. This CDR3 has 13 residues. The chain's CDR3 is CALGEGRDEKLFF. The CDR3 DNA is TGTGCCCTGGGAGAGGGCCGAGACGAAAAACTGTTTTTT.

This chain links TRBV28 with TRBJ1-5, with D unclear. Deletions cut 5 bases from V and 2 bases from J, with 7 bases between. Per germline, CDR1 MDHEN and CDR2 SYDVKM. The CDR3 contains 13 residues. CDR3 amino acids: CASSLDGNQPQHF. DNA of the CDR3: TGTGCCAGCAGTCTAGATGGCAATCAGCCCCAGCATTTT.

This rearrangement joins TRBV19 to TRBJ2-7, with D perhaps matching TRBD1 (7 bases). CDR3 length equals 16 residues. Per the germline V gene, CDR1 is LNHDA and CDR2 is SQIVND (reference sequence). Trimming took off 3 bases at V and 5 bases at J, with 20 bases between the two ends. The CDR3 loop reads CASSIGSGGTPHEQYF. CDR3 in DNA: TGTGCCAGTAGTATTGGCTCAGGGGGGACCCCTCACGAGCAGTACTTC.

This chain uses TRBV6-1 with TRBJ1-1; no clear D gene. This CDR3 contains 18 residues. Trimming took off 2 bases at V and 4 bases at J, with 23 bases between the two ends. The germline gives CDR1 MNHNS, CDR2 SASEGT. CDR3 sequence (DNA): TGTGCCAGCAGTGAAAACCGTCCCAATGAATGGCGGCGCACTGAAGCTTTCTTT. This encodes CASSENRPNEWRRTEAFF.

V is TRBV9 and J is TRBJ2-7; D is perhaps TRBD1 (6 bases). The CDR3 has 14 amino acids. V lost 3 bases to trimming and J lost 3 bases, with 13 bases between them. Germline V gene data show CDR1 as SGDLS and CDR2 as YYNGEE. DNA for the CDR3: TGTGCCAGCAGCGAATCCGGACAGCACTACGAGCAGTACTTC. Its translation: CASSESGQHYEQYF.

This clone was counted at least ten times. The gene calls are TRBV7-9 and TRBJ2-1; perhaps TRBD2 as D (5 bases). The ends were cut back, 1 base at V and 5 bases at J, with 6 bases in the middle. CDR3 length: 13 amino acids. CDR1 is SEHNR, CDR2 FQNEAQ, per germline (reference sequence). CDR3 in amino acids: CASSLVGNNEQFF. The CDR3 DNA sequence: TGTGCCAGCAGCTTAGTCGGGAACAATGAGCAGTTCTTC.

This clone was found once. This chain joins TRBV28 and TRBJ2-7; a possible D gene is TRBD2 (6 bases). This CDR3 spans 17 amino acids. Germline V lookup: CDR1 MDHEN, CDR2 SYDVKM. V lost 8 bases to trimming and J lost 1 base, with 24 bases between them. CDR3 DNA: TGTGCCAGCGGGGGAATGGGGGGTTCAACCGGGTCCTACGAGCAGTACTTC. Its translation: CASGGMGGSTGSYEQYF.

The gene calls are TRBV20-1 and TRBJ1-2, with 7 bases identical to TRBD1. CDR1 and CDR2 from the germline V gene are DFQATT and SNEGSKA (reference sequence). This CDR3 has 13 residues. V lost 3 bases to trimming and J lost 4 bases; unmatched junction nucleotides: 5. CDR3 protein: CSASEGAGYGYTF. The CDR3 nucleotides are TGCAGTGCTAGTGAGGGGGCTGGCTATGGCTACACCTTC.

The gene calls are TRBV2 and TRBJ2-3; the D gene is possibly TRBD2 (5 bases). The germline CDR1 and CDR2 sequences are SNHLY and FYNNEI. V was clipped by 4 bases and J by 2 bases, with 22 bases between them. The CDR3 covers 18 residues. The CDR3 here is CASSVVISERITTDTQYF. The CDR3 DNA follows: TGTGCCAGCAGTGTCGTCATTAGCGAACGGATTACCACAGATACGCAGTATTTT.

This sequence joins TRBV6-1 and TRBJ1-4, with TRBD1 identical over 7 bases. Germline V lookup: CDR1 MNHNS, CDR2 SASEGT. The J segment lost 8 bases and the V segment lost 1 base, leaving 4 bases of the junction unmatched. The length of the CDR3 is 14 residues. DNA of the CDR3: TGTGCCAGCAGTGAAGGACAGGGTTGGGAAAAACTGTTTTTT. Translated: CASSEGQGWEKLFF.

This chain joins TRBV19 and TRBJ2-3, with TRBD1 matching 9 bases. Germline V gene lookup returns CDR1 LNHDA and CDR2 SQIVND (reference sequence). The CDR3 is made up of 14 amino acids. The J segment lost 3 bases and the V segment lost 5 bases, leaving 3 bases of the junction unmatched. The CDR3 bases are TGTGCCAGTAGTGTCGACAGGGGGACAGATACGCAGTATTTT. This codes for CASSVDRGTDTQYF.

This chain joins TRBV7-2 and TRBJ2-2, with 7 bases that match TRBD1. The CDR3 runs to 15 residues. Germline loops: CDR1 SGHTA, CDR2 FQGNSA. The V and J ends lost 5 bases and 1 base, in that order; junction bases with no gene match: 4. CDR3 loop: CASSPRTGNTGELFF. In nucleotides, the CDR3 is TGTGCCAGCAGCCCGCGGACAGGGAACACCGGGGAGCTGTTTTTT.

The genes are TRBV27 and TRBJ2-1, with D perhaps matching TRBD1 (5 bases). Germline CDR1 MNHEY, CDR2 SMNVEV (reference sequence). V was clipped by 8 bases and J by 6 bases, with 23 bases between them. This CDR3 contains 16 residues. In DNA, the CDR3 is TGTGCCAGCGATCGGACCCTGACAGTTTCGGGCAATGAGCAGTTCTTC. Translating it yields CASDRTLTVSGNEQFF.